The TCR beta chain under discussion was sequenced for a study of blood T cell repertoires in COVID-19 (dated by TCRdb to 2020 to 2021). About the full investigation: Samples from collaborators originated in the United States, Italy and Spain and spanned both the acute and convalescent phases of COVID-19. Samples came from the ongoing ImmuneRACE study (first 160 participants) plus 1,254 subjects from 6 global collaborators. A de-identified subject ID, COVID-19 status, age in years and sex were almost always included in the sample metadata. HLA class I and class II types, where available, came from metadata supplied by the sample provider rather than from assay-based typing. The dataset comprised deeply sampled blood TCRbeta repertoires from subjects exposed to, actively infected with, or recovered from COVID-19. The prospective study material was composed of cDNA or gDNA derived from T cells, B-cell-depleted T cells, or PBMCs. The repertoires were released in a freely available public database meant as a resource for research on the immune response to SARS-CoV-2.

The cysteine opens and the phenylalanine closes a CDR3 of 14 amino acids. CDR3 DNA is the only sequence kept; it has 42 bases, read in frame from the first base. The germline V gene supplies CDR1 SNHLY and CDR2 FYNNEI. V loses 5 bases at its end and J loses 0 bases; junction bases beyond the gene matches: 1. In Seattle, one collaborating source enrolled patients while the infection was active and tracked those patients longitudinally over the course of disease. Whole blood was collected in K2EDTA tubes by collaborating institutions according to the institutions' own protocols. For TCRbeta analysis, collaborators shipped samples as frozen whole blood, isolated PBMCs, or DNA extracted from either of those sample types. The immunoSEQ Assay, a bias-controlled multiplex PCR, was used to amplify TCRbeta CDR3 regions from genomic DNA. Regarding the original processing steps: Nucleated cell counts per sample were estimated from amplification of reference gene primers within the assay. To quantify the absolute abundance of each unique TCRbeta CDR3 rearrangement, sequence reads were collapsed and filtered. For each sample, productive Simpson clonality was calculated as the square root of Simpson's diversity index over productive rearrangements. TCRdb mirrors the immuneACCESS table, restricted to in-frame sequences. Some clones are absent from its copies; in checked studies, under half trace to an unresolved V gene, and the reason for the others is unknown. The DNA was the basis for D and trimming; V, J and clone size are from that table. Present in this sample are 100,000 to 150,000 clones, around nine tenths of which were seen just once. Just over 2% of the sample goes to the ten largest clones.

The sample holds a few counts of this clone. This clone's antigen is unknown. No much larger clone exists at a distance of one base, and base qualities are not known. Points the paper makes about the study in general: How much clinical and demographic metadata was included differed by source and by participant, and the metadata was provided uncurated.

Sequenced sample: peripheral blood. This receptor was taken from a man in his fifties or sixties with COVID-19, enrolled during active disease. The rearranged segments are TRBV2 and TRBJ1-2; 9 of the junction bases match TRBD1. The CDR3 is CASSRDRANYGYTF. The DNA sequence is TGTGCCAGCAGTCGGGACAGGGCTAACTATGGCTACACCTTC.